Below, 14 T cell receptor beta chains from the same sample are listed, as sequenced in a study of blood T cells in healthy people across ages. A second PCR of roughly 6 to 12 cycles used a sample-barcoded 5' primer and a J-beta primer mix. TCRdb analysed the 5' RACE reads with MiXCR anew, one entry per CDR3 protein. The sample shows about 680,000 distinct CDR3 sequences, about half of them seen only once. Sequenced input: blood. The origin of the receptors is a woman aged 60 to 75 in good health.

This clonotype was counted a single time. The chain is built from TRBV20-1 and TRBJ2-7; TRBD2 is a possible D gene (6 bases). Germline-derived CDR1 and CDR2 are DFQATT and SNEGSKA (reference sequence). There are 13 residues in the CDR3. Trimming left V 0 bases short and J 3 bases short, with 9 bases between. Here the CDR3 reads CSARDWRGYEQYF. The CDR3 region has the DNA TGCAGTGCTAGAGATTGGCGGGGCTACGAGCAGTACTTC.

This clonotype appeared a few times. This chain's CDR3 is CASSQEINPREQYF. The CDR3, as DNA: TGTGCCAGCAGCCAAGAGATTAACCCAAGGGAGCAGTACTTC. J is TRBJ2-7 and V is TRBV3-1; D unresolved. Between the trimmed V and J ends, which lost 0 bases and 7 bases, there was a span of 13 bases. This CDR3 has 14 residues. From germline, CDR1 is LGHDT and CDR2 YNNKEL (reference sequence).

The J gene is TRBJ2-1, the V gene TRBV6-2 or TRBV6-3; weak D call: TRBD2 (5 bases). Germline lookup yields CDR1 MNHEY and CDR2 SVGEGT. CDR3 length: 12 amino acids. Trimming took 5 bases from V and 9 from J, leaving 11 bases between them. The CDR3 reads CASSPSGGEQFF. As DNA, the CDR3 is TGTGCCAGCAGTCCCAGCGGTGGTGAGCAGTTCTTC.

V gene TRBV5-8 combines with J gene TRBJ1-1; D not resolved. Trimming took off 4 bases at V and 1 base at J, with 8 bases between the two ends. The V gene's germline CDR1 is SGHTS and CDR2 YDEGEE. The CDR3 totals 13 residues. The CDR3 DNA reads TGTGCCAGCAGCGCGAGGAGGAACACTGAAGCTTTCTTT. Its protein product is CASSARRNTEAFF.

This clonotype was found a few times. The rearrangement uses TRBV28 and TRBJ2-6, with a tentative D call TRBD1 (6 bases). Germline loops: CDR1 MDHEN, CDR2 SYDVKM. V lost 2 bases to trimming and J lost 2 bases, with 7 bases between them. The CDR3 has 15 amino acids. CDR3 amino acids: CASSLRGTGANVLTF. In DNA form, the CDR3 reads TGTGCCAGCAGTTTAAGGGGGACTGGGGCCAACGTCCTGACTTTC.

About this clonotype itself: This clone may be a read error of a much larger clone one base away. This chain connects TRBV29-1 to TRBJ2-5, with D possibly TRBD2 on 7 matching bases. Per germline, CDR1 SQVTM and CDR2 ANQGSEA. CDR3 length: 13 residues. V lost 3 bases and J 11 bases, leaving 19 bases between the germline ends. The CDR3 DNA sequence: TGCAGCGTTGATGGGGGGGCTCTCAATGAGCAGTACTTC. Translated, it gives CSVDGGALNEQYF.

The chain is built from TRBV12-3 or TRBV12-4 and TRBJ1-1, with a tentative D call TRBD1 (5 bases). There are 16 residues in the CDR3. V dropped 2 bases and J dropped 1 base, with 14 bases sitting between them. The CDR3 DNA reads TGTGCCAGCAGTTTAAGGGGAGCCCGCCAGAACACTGAAGCTTTCTTT. It specifies CASSLRGARQNTEAFF.

This clonotype was picked up a small number of times. The chain joins TRBV12-3 or TRBV12-4 to TRBJ2-3; D is undetermined. This CDR3 is built from 13 residues. V lost 5 bases and J 5 bases, leaving 11 bases between the germline ends. CDR3 sequence (DNA): TGTGCCAGCAGTACCCCAGAAGGAGATACGCAGTATTTT. This codes for CASSTPEGDTQYF.

The chain joins TRBV5-5 to TRBJ2-5, with D possibly TRBD1 on 5 matching bases. V was trimmed by 7 bases and J by 9 bases, leaving 22 bases between them. This CDR3 has 14 residues. Germline values: CDR1 SGHKS, CDR2 YYEKEE (reference sequence). DNA of the CDR3: TGTGCCAGCGCCTACAGGCAGCGCACGGAAGCCCAGTACTTC. Amino acids: CASAYRQRTEAQYF. Filled out from reference TRBV5-5 and TRBJ2-5, the complete variable domain reads DAGVTQSPTHLIKTRGQQVTLRCSPISGHKSVSWYQQVLGQGPQFIFQYYEKEERGRGNFPDRFSARQFPNYSSELNVNALLLGDSALYLCASAYRQRTEAQYFGPGTRLLVL.

The CDR3 bases are TGTGCCAGCAGTCAAGTTAGCGGGAGCCCCAAAAACATTCAGTACTTC. This encodes CASSQVSGSPKNIQYF. The chain combines TRBV28 with TRBJ2-4, with 9 bases fitting TRBD2. CDR1 and CDR2 from the germline V gene are MDHEN and SYDVKM. CDR3 size: 16 residues. V was pared by 5 bases and J by 2 bases, with 7 bases of the junction left unmatched. Combining the CDR3 with reference TRBV28 and TRBJ2-4 gives the whole variable domain DVKVTQSSRYLVKRTGEKVFLECVQDMDHENMFWYRQDPGLGLRLIYFSYDVKMKEKGDIPEGYSVSREKKERFSLILESASTNQTSMYLCASSQVSGSPKNIQYFGAGTRLSVL.

This chain links TRBV15 with TRBJ2-7; D remains ambiguous. Germline values: CDR1 LNHNV, CDR2 YYDKDF (reference sequence). The CDR3 sequence is 16 residues long. V was clipped by 2 bases and J by 0 bases, with 14 bases between them. The DNA of the CDR3 is TGTGCCACCAGCAGAAACCCGACGATAAGCTCCTACGAGCAGTACTTC. Translated: CATSRNPTISSYEQYF.

The genes are TRBV28 and TRBJ2-5, with TRBD1 matching over 10 bases. The J call may be faulty, since TRBJ2-7 better matches the DNA end. The CDR3 is made up of 14 amino acids. Germline V gene data show CDR1 as MDHEN and CDR2 as SYDVKM. The DNA of the CDR3 is TGTGCCAGCACCTCCGGGGACAGGGGATACGAGCAGTACTTC. Encoded protein: CASTSGDRGYEQYF.

This clonotype came up once. CDR3 residues: CASSLGLTGGSTYEQYF. The CDR3 DNA sequence: TGTGCCAGCAGCTTGGGCTTAACAGGGGGCAGTACCTACGAGCAGTACTTC. The chain has TRBV5-5 and TRBJ2-7; 9 bases fit TRBD1. V shed 0 bases and J 2 bases; nucleotides not matched to a gene: 9. The CDR3 covers 17 residues. CDR1 SGHKS and CDR2 YYEKEE come from the germline V gene (reference sequence).

Worth noting for this clonotype: A read error may account for a junction end that differs from germline. The chain joins TRBV30 to TRBJ2-1; D gene ambiguous. Per germline, CDR1 GTSNPN and CDR2 SVGIG (reference sequence). The CDR3 consists of 12 residues. The CDR3 bases are TGTGCCTGGAGTGTACTGGAAGATGAACAGTTCTTC. This sequence encodes CAWSVLEDEQFF.